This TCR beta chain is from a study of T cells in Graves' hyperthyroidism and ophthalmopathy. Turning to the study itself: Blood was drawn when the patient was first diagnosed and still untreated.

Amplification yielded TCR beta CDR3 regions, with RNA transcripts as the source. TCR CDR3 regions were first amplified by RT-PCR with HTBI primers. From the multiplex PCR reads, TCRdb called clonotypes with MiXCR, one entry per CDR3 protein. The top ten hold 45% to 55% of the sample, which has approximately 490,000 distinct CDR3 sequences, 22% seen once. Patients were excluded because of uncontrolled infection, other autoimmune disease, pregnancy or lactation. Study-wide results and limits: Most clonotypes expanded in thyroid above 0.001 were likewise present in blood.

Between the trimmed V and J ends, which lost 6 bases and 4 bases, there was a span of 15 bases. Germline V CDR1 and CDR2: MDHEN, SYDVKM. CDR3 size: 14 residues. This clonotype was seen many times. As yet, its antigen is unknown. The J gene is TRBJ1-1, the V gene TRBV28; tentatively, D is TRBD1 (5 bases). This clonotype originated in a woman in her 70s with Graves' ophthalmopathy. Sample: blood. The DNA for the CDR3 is TGTGCCAGCAGGCCAATACAGGAGTTCACTGAAGCTTTCTTT. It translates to CASRPIQEFTEAFF.